The rows below give T cell receptor beta chains drawn from one sample of a study of response to subunit inactivated influenza vaccine. Each CDR3 protein is one row after TCRdb ran MiXCR on the RT-PCR reads. Among approximately 500,000 distinct CDR3 sequences, around 21% were seen once, and the ten largest hold under 3.5%. The same specimen was also included in a second study, on T cells expressing NK-cell markers.

This specimen was CD4+ T cells sorted from PBMCs, taken approximately 13 days after vaccination. All receptors come from a man in his forties or fifties who received an inactivated influenza vaccine. Both conserved end residues are part of each CDR3. The order of the fields is J gene, clone size, D gene, V gene, CDR3 protein, CDR3 DNA. The D gene is left open where the match is weak. Part of the rows lack a size; the others show once, few, many or a class for expanded clones.

>TRBJ2-5|.|.|TRBV5-1
CASSPPDPLGTQYF
TGCGCCAGCAGCCCGCCGGACCCGCTTGGGACCCAGTACTTC
>TRBJ2-3|.|TRBD2|TRBV10-3
CAISGSGGLRDTQYF
TGTGCCATCAGTGGCAGCGGGGGGTTAAGAGATACGCAGTATTTT
>TRBJ2-5|many|.|TRBV7-2
CASSLPVLETQYF
TGTGCCAGCAGCTTACCAGTGTTGGAGACCCAGTACTTC
>TRBJ1-3|.|.|TRBV25-1
CASSSFSGNTIYF
TGTGCCAGCAGTTCCTTCTCTGGAAACACCATATATTTT
>TRBJ2-1|.|.|TRBV7-2
CASSSPGPNNEQFF
TGTGCCAGCAGCTCCCCCGGGCCTAATAATGAGCAGTTCTTC
>TRBJ1-1|few|TRBD1|TRBV14
CASSQTRQGTEAFF
TGTGCCAGCAGCCAAACACGACAGGGCACTGAAGCTTTCTTT
>TRBJ2-1|.|TRBD2|TRBV28
CASRSGGVGNEQFF
TGTGCCAGCAGGTCGGGGGGAGTGGGTAATGAGCAGTTCTTC
>TRBJ2-5|few|TRBD2|TRBV7-2
CASSLGLAGGLETQYF
TGTGCCAGCAGCTTAGGACTAGCGGGAGGCTTAGAGACCCAGTACTTC
>TRBJ2-1|.|TRBD2|TRBV7-9
CASSWTSGINNEQFF
TGTGCCAGCAGCTGGACTAGCGGGATCAATAATGAGCAGTTCTTC
>TRBJ2-2|.|TRBD2|TRBV20-1
CSARFGGKTGELFF
TGCAGTGCTAGATTCGGGGGGAAGACCGGGGAGCTGTTTTTT
>TRBJ2-5|few|TRBD2|TRBV30
CACTLWASGGTKETQYF
TGTGCCTGTACTTTATGGGCGAGCGGGGGCACCAAAGAGACCCAGTACTTC
>TRBJ1-4|.|.|TRBV5-1
CASSPRLDSANEKLFF
TGCGCCAGCAGCCCGAGATTGGATAGCGCTAATGAAAAACTGTTTTTT
>TRBJ2-7|.|TRBD2|TRBV28
CASSQIAGQFYEQYF
TGTGCCAGCAGTCAAATAGCGGGGCAGTTCTACGAGCAGTACTTC
>TRBJ2-2|few|.|TRBV29-1
CSAGGGPTGELFF
TGCAGCGCCGGGGGCGGACCCACCGGGGAGCTGTTTTTT
>TRBJ1-3|.|.|TRBV5-4
CASSGDGNTIYF
TGTGCCAGCAGCGGGGATGGAAACACCATATATTTT
>TRBJ2-7|.|.|TRBV6-2/TRBV6-3
CASSRVLDYEQYF
TGTGCCAGCAGTAGGGTACTGGACTACGAGCAGTACTTC
>TRBJ2-6|few|.|TRBV10-3
CANDRDKTVYSGANVLTF
TGTGCCAACGATCGTGACAAGACAGTTTACTCTGGGGCCAACGTCCTGACTTTC
>TRBJ2-3|few|.|TRBV29-1
CSVVFPGGTDTQYF
TGCAGCGTTGTATTTCCGGGGGGCACAGATACGCAGTATTTT
>TRBJ1-5|.|TRBD1|TRBV15
CATSRDRRTGASNQPQHF
TGTGCCACCAGCAGAGATCGGCGGACAGGGGCTAGCAATCAGCCCCAGCATTTT
>TRBJ1-1|few|.|TRBV6-2/TRBV6-3
CASSYSPEEMNTEAFF
TGTGCCAGCAGTTACTCCCCAGAAGAAATGAACACTGAAGCTTTCTTT
>TRBJ2-7|few|.|TRBV10-3
CAISLASSSYEQYF
TGTGCCATCAGTCTAGCGAGCTCCTCCTACGAGCAGTACTTC
>TRBJ2-3|few|TRBD2|TRBV14
CASSPPGGGAHTQYF
TGTGCCAGCAGCCCCCCTGGCGGGGGGGCCCATACGCAGTATTTT
>TRBJ2-3|few|TRBD2|TRBV5-1
CATKTTSGGITDTQYF
TGCGCCACCAAAACGACTAGCGGGGGTATCACAGATACGCAGTATTTT
>TRBJ1-5|many|TRBD1|TRBV20-1
CSAGGQGKTQPQHF
TGCAGTGCGGGGGGACAGGGCAAAACTCAGCCCCAGCATTTT
>TRBJ1-1|.|.|TRBV18
CASSPLNGNTEAFF
TGTGCCAGCTCCCCGCTAAACGGGAACACTGAAGCTTTCTTT